The rows below give T cell receptor beta chains drawn from one sample of a study of memory CD4+ T cells and cytomegalovirus serostatus. Some clones are missing from TCRdb's copy, which holds only in-frame ones; the method was immunoSEQ multiplex PCR. This sample has roughly 50,000 clones; around 82% occur once, and the top ten carry 0.5%. The sequenced sample was memory CD4+ T cells from blood. These receptors came from an adult in good health and CMV-seronegative. Some clones in this sample may be carry-over from other donors' samples. The CDR3 runs from the conserved cysteine through the conserved F or W. The order of the fields is D gene, J gene, clone size, V gene, CDR3 protein, CDR3 DNA. The D gene is left open where the match is weak. The listing skips clone size in some rows; elsewhere it reads once, few, many or a size class.

d_call: -
j_call: TRBJ2-7
clone_size: -
v_call: TRBV27
cdr3_aa: CASSLKRAFYEQYF
cdr3_nt: TGTGCCAGCAGTTTGAAGCGGGCCTTCTACGAGCAGTACTTC

d_call: -
j_call: TRBJ1-2
clone_size: -
v_call: TRBV7-9
cdr3_aa: CASSLELGLYGYTF
cdr3_nt: TGTGCCAGCAGCTTAGAGTTGGGACTCTATGGCTACACCTTC

d_call: -
j_call: TRBJ2-3
clone_size: -
v_call: TRBV10-3
cdr3_aa: CAISEYDPSTDTQYF
cdr3_nt: TGTGCCATCAGTGAATATGATCCTAGCACAGATACGCAGTATTTT

d_call: TRBD2
j_call: TRBJ2-1
clone_size: -
v_call: TRBV5-6
cdr3_aa: CASSLVPAGNHEQFF
cdr3_nt: TGTGCCAGCAGCTTGGTACCAGCGGGAAATCATGAGCAGTTCTTC

d_call: -
j_call: TRBJ2-1
clone_size: -
v_call: TRBV13
cdr3_aa: CASSLKRRSSYNEQFF
cdr3_nt: TGTGCCAGCAGCCTAAAGCGGAGGAGCTCCTACAATGAGCAGTTCTTC

d_call: -
j_call: TRBJ2-1
clone_size: -
v_call: TRBV28
cdr3_aa: CASSSQGLPSYNEQFF
cdr3_nt: TGTGCCAGCAGTTCCCAGGGACTCCCTTCCTACAATGAGCAGTTCTTC

d_call: -
j_call: TRBJ1-5
clone_size: once
v_call: TRBV30
cdr3_aa: CAWGGDSNQPQHF
cdr3_nt: TGTGCCTGGGGGGGGGACAGCAATCAGCCCCAGCATTTT

d_call: TRBD1
j_call: TRBJ1-2
clone_size: once
v_call: TRBV28
cdr3_aa: CASRRDRGIYGYTF
cdr3_nt: TGTGCCAGCAGACGCGACAGGGGGATCTATGGCTACACCTTC

d_call: TRBD1
j_call: TRBJ2-7
clone_size: few
v_call: TRBV14
cdr3_aa: CASSPLRQGAYEQYF
cdr3_nt: TGTGCCAGCAGCCCCCTTAGACAGGGTGCCTACGAGCAGTACTTC

d_call: -
j_call: TRBJ1-5
clone_size: few
v_call: TRBV5-6
cdr3_aa: CASSLAGGPSNQPQHF
cdr3_nt: TGTGCCAGCAGCTTGGCTGGGGGCCCATCCAATCAGCCCCAGCATTTT

d_call: -
j_call: TRBJ1-3
clone_size: -
v_call: TRBV28
cdr3_aa: CASSTDSPVNTIYF
cdr3_nt: TGTGCCAGCAGTACAGACAGCCCTGTCAACACCATATATTTT

d_call: -
j_call: TRBJ2-7
clone_size: -
v_call: TRBV6-5
cdr3_aa: CATTYRLGGSYEQYF
cdr3_nt: TGTGCCACCACTTACCGCCTCGGGGGATCCTACGAGCAGTACTTC

d_call: TRBD2
j_call: TRBJ2-1
clone_size: -
v_call: TRBV7-7
cdr3_aa: CASSPLSGSDNEQFF
cdr3_nt: TGTGCTAGCAGCCCCCTGAGCGGGAGTGACAATGAGCAGTTCTTC

d_call: -
j_call: TRBJ2-7
clone_size: -
v_call: TRBV4-2
cdr3_aa: CASSLSTGVYEQYF
cdr3_nt: TGTGCCAGCAGCCTTTCCACCGGGGTTTACGAGCAGTACTTC

d_call: -
j_call: TRBJ1-1
clone_size: -
v_call: TRBV2
cdr3_aa: CASTYGRAEAFF
cdr3_nt: TGTGCCAGCACCTACGGACGGGCTGAAGCTTTCTTT

d_call: TRBD1
j_call: TRBJ1-6
clone_size: few
v_call: TRBV7-2
cdr3_aa: CASSLATGGQSPLHF
cdr3_nt: TGTGCCAGCAGCCTAGCGACAGGGGGTCAGTCACCCCTCCACTTT

d_call: -
j_call: TRBJ1-5
clone_size: once
v_call: TRBV19
cdr3_aa: CASSDSNQPQHF
cdr3_nt: TGTGCCAGTAGCGATAGCAATCAGCCCCAGCATTTT

d_call: -
j_call: TRBJ2-2
clone_size: -
v_call: TRBV19
cdr3_aa: CASSIGQPSVAGELFF
cdr3_nt: TGTGCCAGTAGTATCGGTCAGCCTTCAGTGGCCGGGGAGCTGTTTTTT

d_call: TRBD1
j_call: TRBJ2-7
clone_size: -
v_call: TRBV5-6
cdr3_aa: CASSLRTGVPYEQYF
cdr3_nt: TGTGCCAGCAGCTTGCGGACAGGGGTCCCCTACGAGCAGTACTTC

d_call: -
j_call: TRBJ2-3
clone_size: -
v_call: TRBV28
cdr3_aa: CASSSPRGSTDTQYF
cdr3_nt: TGTGCCAGCAGTTCCCCCCGAGGGAGCACAGATACGCAGTATTTT

d_call: TRBD1
j_call: TRBJ2-1
clone_size: -
v_call: TRBV28
cdr3_aa: CASTILHSGQGALGNEQFF
cdr3_nt: TGTGCCAGCACCATACTACATTCGGGACAGGGGGCTCTCGGTAATGAGCAGTTCTTC

d_call: TRBD2
j_call: TRBJ2-3
clone_size: once
v_call: TRBV2
cdr3_aa: CASSGTSGYTDTQYF
cdr3_nt: TGTGCCAGCTCTGGGACTAGCGGGTACACAGATACGCAGTATTTT

d_call: TRBD1
j_call: TRBJ2-3
clone_size: -
v_call: TRBV15
cdr3_aa: CATGRTGSTDTQYF
cdr3_nt: TGTGCCACCGGACGGACAGGATCCACAGATACGCAGTATTTT

d_call: -
j_call: TRBJ2-7
clone_size: -
v_call: TRBV18
cdr3_aa: CASSPLGVQAGNEQYF
cdr3_nt: TGTGCCAGCTCACCACTAGGGGTCCAGGCCGGGAACGAGCAGTACTTC

d_call: -
j_call: TRBJ2-5
clone_size: few
v_call: TRBV6-5
cdr3_aa: CASSRGWGGETQYF
cdr3_nt: TGTGCCAGCAGCCGCGGTTGGGGAGGAGAGACCCAGTACTTC

d_call: -
j_call: TRBJ1-2
clone_size: -
v_call: TRBV10-3
cdr3_aa: CAIREGSRTNYGYTF
cdr3_nt: TGTGCCATCAGAGAGGGAAGCAGGACCAACTATGGCTACACCTTC

d_call: -
j_call: TRBJ1-2
clone_size: -
v_call: TRBV14
cdr3_aa: CASSRQGGKRGYTF
cdr3_nt: TGTGCCAGCAGCCGACAAGGGGGAAAGAGGGGCTACACCTTC

d_call: -
j_call: TRBJ1-4
clone_size: -
v_call: TRBV9
cdr3_aa: CASSFTGQKLFF
cdr3_nt: TGTGCCAGCAGCTTCACAGGGCAAAAACTGTTTTTT

d_call: -
j_call: TRBJ1-4
clone_size: -
v_call: TRBV4-1
cdr3_aa: CASSQRPQATNEKLFF
cdr3_nt: TGCGCCAGCAGCCAAAGACCCCAGGCAACTAATGAAAAACTGTTTTTT

d_call: TRBD1
j_call: TRBJ1-4
clone_size: -
v_call: TRBV28
cdr3_aa: CASSFGTAWGEKLFF
cdr3_nt: TGTGCCAGCAGTTTCGGGACAGCCTGGGGTGAAAAACTGTTTTTT

d_call: -
j_call: TRBJ1-1
clone_size: once
v_call: TRBV28
cdr3_aa: CASTKQGNTEAFF
cdr3_nt: TGTGCCAGCACCAAACAGGGGAACACTGAAGCTTTCTTT

d_call: -
j_call: TRBJ2-5
clone_size: -
v_call: TRBV7-2
cdr3_aa: CASSLITETQYF
cdr3_nt: TGTGCCAGCAGCTTAATTACGGAGACCCAGTACTTC

d_call: -
j_call: TRBJ1-4
clone_size: -
v_call: TRBV14
cdr3_aa: CASSQGRGLSEKLFF
cdr3_nt: TGTGCCAGCAGCCAAGGGAGGGGGTTGAGTGAAAAACTGTTTTTT

d_call: -
j_call: TRBJ1-6
clone_size: once
v_call: TRBV27
cdr3_aa: CASSTPGGYNSPLHF
cdr3_nt: TGTGCCAGCAGTACTCCGGGAGGGTATAATTCACCCCTCCACTTT

d_call: TRBD2
j_call: TRBJ2-3
clone_size: -
v_call: TRBV7-3
cdr3_aa: CASSPAGEDTQYF
cdr3_nt: TGTGCCAGCAGCCCAGCGGGAGAAGATACGCAGTATTTT

d_call: -
j_call: TRBJ2-3
clone_size: once
v_call: TRBV9
cdr3_aa: CASSPHGELRADTQYF
cdr3_nt: TGTGCCAGCAGCCCCCACGGGGAGTTGAGGGCAGATACGCAGTATTTT

d_call: -
j_call: TRBJ1-5
clone_size: few
v_call: TRBV7-3
cdr3_aa: CASSLQPNQPQHF
cdr3_nt: TGTGCCAGCAGCTTACAGCCCAATCAGCCCCAGCATTTT

d_call: -
j_call: TRBJ1-2
clone_size: -
v_call: TRBV19
cdr3_aa: CASSVDLRYGYTF
cdr3_nt: TGTGCCAGTAGTGTGGACCTACGGTATGGCTACACCTTC

d_call: -
j_call: TRBJ1-6
clone_size: -
v_call: TRBV28
cdr3_aa: CASAKQGTYNSPLHF
cdr3_nt: TGTGCCAGCGCCAAACAGGGAACCTATAATTCACCCCTCCACTTT

d_call: -
j_call: TRBJ2-5
clone_size: -
v_call: TRBV4-1
cdr3_aa: CASSRSPGTEETQYF
cdr3_nt: TGCGCCAGCAGCCGATCACCCGGGACGGAAGAGACCCAGTACTTC

d_call: TRBD1
j_call: TRBJ1-5
clone_size: -
v_call: TRBV28
cdr3_aa: CASSLVGGHQPQHF
cdr3_nt: TGTGCCAGCAGTTTAGTAGGGGGCCATCAGCCCCAGCATTTT

d_call: -
j_call: TRBJ2-5
clone_size: -
v_call: TRBV30
cdr3_aa: CAWSVVGETQYF
cdr3_nt: TGTGCCTGGAGTGTAGTCGGTGAGACCCAGTACTTC

d_call: TRBD2
j_call: TRBJ2-2
clone_size: -
v_call: TRBV11-2
cdr3_aa: CASSPRLAGGNTGELFF
cdr3_nt: TGTGCCAGCAGCCCAAGACTAGCGGGAGGGAACACCGGGGAGCTGTTTTTT

d_call: -
j_call: TRBJ2-1
clone_size: -
v_call: TRBV20-1
cdr3_aa: CSAIRGLAQFF
cdr3_nt: TGCAGTGCTATCAGGGGCCTGGCGCAGTTCTTC

d_call: TRBD2
j_call: TRBJ2-5
clone_size: once
v_call: TRBV18
cdr3_aa: CASSRRERETQYF
cdr3_nt: TGTGCCAGCTCGAGGCGGGAGCGGGAGACCCAGTACTTC